Shown below are 29 T cell receptor beta chains from a single sample sequenced in a study of blood T cell repertoires in COVID-19. The repertoire was sequenced with immunoSEQ multiplex PCR; TCRdb's copy has only in-frame clones and lacks some. This repertoire shows 440,000 or so clones, approximately 89% found once; its top ten account for under 2%. The sample comprised peripheral blood. These receptors originate from a woman in her forties with COVID-19, enrolled during active disease.

Only a few counts were recorded for this clone. The rearrangement joins TRBV2 to TRBJ1-1; 9 nucleotides align to TRBD1. Germline V CDR1 and CDR2: SNHLY, FYNNEI. J was trimmed by 5 bases and V by 7 bases; bases with no gene match: 5. This CDR3 region has 13 residues. DNA of the CDR3: TGTGCCAGCAAGGACAGGGGAGGAACTGAAGCTTTCTTT. It translates to CASKDRGGTEAFF. The full variable domain, with the rest looked up from reference TRBV2 and TRBJ1-1, is EPEVTQTPSHQVTQMGQEVILRCVPISNHLYFYWYRQILGQKVEFLVSFYNNEISEKSEIFDDQFSVERPDGSNFTLKIRSTKLEDSAMYFCASKDRGGTEAFFGQGTRLTVV.

The gene calls are TRBV19 and TRBJ1-6, with 10 bases lining up with TRBD1. The CDR3 has 17 amino acids. CDR1 is LNHDA, CDR2 SQIVND, per germline (reference sequence). After removal of 6 bases from V and 7 bases from J, the junction contained 12 bases not matched to a gene. The CDR3 nucleotides are TGTGCCAGTAGGCCGGACAGGGGGTCGATGGAGAATTCACCCCTCCACTTT. Translating it yields CASRPDRGSMENSPLHF.

This clone was recorded only once. The chain couples TRBV7-3 to TRBJ1-2, with D perhaps matching TRBD1 (6 bases). V shed 2 bases and J shed 6 bases, with 16 bases lying between them. Germline V gene sequence: CDR1 SGHTA, CDR2 FQGTGA. This CDR3 has 15 residues. This CDR3 reads CASSLRGGMWDGYTF. The CDR3 bases are TGTGCCAGCAGCTTACGCGGGGGCATGTGGGATGGCTACACCTTC.

This sequence joins TRBV27 and TRBJ2-3; tentative D call: TRBD1 (6 bases). From germline, CDR1 is MNHEY and CDR2 SMNVEV (reference sequence). The CDR3 runs to 15 residues. The germline V and J ends were trimmed by 2 bases and 6 bases, with 15 bases remaining between them. The DNA of the CDR3 is TGTGCCAGCAGTTTAGGGTCTAACAGGGATGATACGCAGTATTTT. The encoded protein is CASSLGSNRDDTQYF.

V gene TRBV19 combines with J gene TRBJ1-5, with 7 bases matching TRBD1. Trimming took 6 bases from V and 0 from J; bases not matched to a gene: 8. Germline lookup yields CDR1 LNHDA and CDR2 SQIVND (reference sequence). The CDR3 spans 16 residues. CDR3 protein: CASRTTGQNSNQPQHF. CDR3 sequence (DNA): TGTGCCAGTAGGACGACAGGGCAAAATAGCAATCAGCCCCAGCATTTT.

In its sample, this clone was seen once. The chain has TRBV7-3 and TRBJ2-1; possible D gene TRBD2, 6 bases. The CDR3 runs 13 residues. Per the germline V gene, CDR1 is SGHTA and CDR2 is FQGTGA. Trimming took off 4 bases at V and 14 bases at J, with 18 bases between the two ends. CDR3 bases: TGTGCCAGCAGCTCTACCCCGACTAGTAAAAAGTTCTTC. Protein product: CASSSTPTSKKFF.

The genes are TRBV6-4 and TRBJ2-1, with 10 nucleotides matching TRBD2. The germline V gene encodes CDR1 MRHNA and CDR2 SNTAGT. Trimming cost V 5 bases and J 3 bases; bases outside gene matches: 4. The CDR3 is made up of 15 amino acids. The CDR3 protein is CASSYLAGDYNEQFF. CDR3 nucleotides: TGTGCCAGCAGTTACCTAGCGGGGGACTACAATGAGCAGTTCTTC.

The V gene is TRBV18, the J gene TRBJ2-7; maybe TRBD1 (6 bases). The CDR3 covers 15 residues. Trimming took 3 bases from V and 2 from J, leaving 14 bases between them. Germline CDR1 KGHSH, CDR2 LQKENI. This CDR3 is CASSPAGQSAYEQYF. The CDR3, as DNA: TGTGCCAGCTCACCTGCCGGACAGTCAGCCTACGAGCAGTACTTC.

J is TRBJ1-1 and V is TRBV6-2 or TRBV6-3; TRBD1 is a possible D gene (6 bases). CDR3 size: 15 residues. V shed 4 bases and J shed 0 bases, with 12 bases lying between them. Germline loops: CDR1 MNHEY, CDR2 SVGEGT. The CDR3 protein is CASSSRQDMNTEAFF. The CDR3 DNA follows: TGTGCCAGCAGTTCGCGACAGGATATGAACACTGAAGCTTTCTTT.

The rearrangement uses TRBV18 and TRBJ2-3; D is unresolved. Trimming took off 3 bases at V and 2 bases at J, with 3 bases between the two ends. Germline CDR1 is KGHSH and CDR2 is LQKENI. The CDR3 totals 12 residues. For the CDR3, the DNA is TGTGCCAGCTCACCCATCACAGATACGCAGTATTTT. It codes for CASSPITDTQYF.

The chain has TRBV6-6 and TRBJ1-6, with TRBD1 matching over 9 bases. This CDR3 comprises 19 residues. Germline V lookup: CDR1 MNHNY, CDR2 SVGAGI (reference sequence). The V segment lost 5 bases and the J segment 2 bases; nucleotides outside the gene matches: 13. CDR3 in amino acids: CASSPLPPQGATYNSPLHF. In nucleotides, the CDR3 is TGTGCCAGCAGTCCCTTACCCCCACAGGGGGCTACCTATAATTCACCCCTCCACTTT.

Notes on this clone: At one of its ends the junction is not consistent with the germline gene, which may arise from a read error. J is TRBJ1-1 and V is TRBV6-5, with TRBD1 identical over 7 bases. From germline, CDR1 is MNHEY and CDR2 SVGAGI. There are 14 residues in the CDR3. This CDR3 is CAGSPRTGWTEAFF. Written as DNA, the CDR3 is TGTGCCGGCAGCCCCAGGACAGGCTGGACTGAAGCTTTCTTT.

The genes are TRBV15 and TRBJ1-4; TRBD1 aligns across 8 bases. After removal of 5 bases from V and 7 bases from J, the junction contained 9 bases not matched to a gene. The CDR3 covers 15 residues. The germline V gene has CDR1 LNHNV and CDR2 YYDKDF (reference sequence). The CDR3 reads CATSSPGQVLEKLFF. CDR3 coding DNA: TGTGCCACCAGCTCCCCGGGACAGGTCCTTGAAAAACTGTTTTTT.

This sequence joins TRBV5-1 and TRBJ2-1; TRBD1 might be the D (6 bases). With 2 bases removed from V and 4 bases from J, the gap between germline ends came to 10 bases. CDR1 and CDR2 (germline): SGHRS, YFSETQ. The CDR3 has 14 amino acids. The CDR3: CASSFGRGYNEQFF. CDR3 DNA sequence: TGCGCCAGCAGCTTTGGCAGGGGTTACAATGAGCAGTTCTTC.

The J gene is TRBJ1-5, the V gene TRBV10-3; D is perhaps TRBD1 (6 bases). The germline V gene has CDR1 ENHRY and CDR2 SYGVKD. V dropped 2 bases and J dropped 7 bases, with 12 bases sitting between them. The CDR3 extends over 14 amino acids. The CDR3 coding sequence is TGTGCCATCAGTGAGGGACAGTTAAGCCAGCCCCAGCATTTT. Its protein is CAISEGQLSQPQHF.

The V gene is TRBV5-8, the J gene TRBJ2-1, with D unclear. This CDR3 spans 15 amino acids. Trimming stripped 2 bases from V and 0 bases from J, with 9 bases between. Germline lookup yields CDR1 SGHTS and CDR2 YDEGEE. Written as DNA, the CDR3 is TGTGCCAGCAGCTTCCGCGAAAGCTCCTACAATGAGCAGTTCTTC. Translating it yields CASSFRESSYNEQFF.

The genes are TRBV5-1 and TRBJ2-1, with TRBD1 as a possible D gene (6 bases). Germline V gene lookup returns CDR1 SGHRS and CDR2 YFSETQ. The length of the CDR3 is 17 residues. V was trimmed by 5 bases and J by 5 bases, leaving 23 bases between them. CDR3 nucleotide sequence: TGCGCCAGCAGTCCGGCGTATTTTCGGGCAGGGGACAATGAGCAGTTCTTC. Its protein is CASSPAYFRAGDNEQFF.

J is TRBJ2-7 and V is TRBV27; 10 bases line up with TRBD1. This CDR3 comprises 16 residues. Looked up from germline, CDR1 is MNHEY and CDR2 is SMNVEV (reference sequence). With 3 bases clipped from V and 3 bases from J, the junction kept 8 bases outside the gene matches. DNA for the CDR3: TGTGCCAGCAGTTTTCTGACCGGGACAGGGGTCTACGAGCAGTACTTC. Translating gives CASSFLTGTGVYEQYF.

This chain uses TRBV5-1 with TRBJ2-1; D remains ambiguous. Germline CDR1 SGHRS, CDR2 YFSETQ. The CDR3 has 14 residues. Trimming pared 3 bases from V and 9 bases from J, leaving 16 bases between. The CDR3: CASSSIPEVGEQFF. In DNA, the CDR3 is TGCGCCAGCAGCTCAATCCCCGAGGTAGGTGAGCAGTTCTTC.

The J gene is TRBJ2-5, the V gene TRBV12-5, with 9 bases lining up with TRBD1. The CDR3 has 17 amino acids. Unmatched junction bases numbered 10, after V lost 0 bases and J lost 5 bases. Germline values: CDR1 LGHNT, CDR2 FRNRAP. CDR3 region: CASGLVRGTGRGETQYF. The CDR3 DNA follows: TGTGCTAGTGGTTTGGTACGAGGGACAGGGAGGGGTGAGACCCAGTACTTC.

The rearrangement uses TRBV25-1 and TRBJ2-2, with D perhaps matching TRBD2 (6 bases). The V gene lost 5 bases and the J gene lost 7 bases, with 20 bases spanning the gap. The germline V gene encodes CDR1 MGHDK and CDR2 SYGVNS. The CDR3 totals 16 residues. In nucleotides, the CDR3 is TGTGCCAGCAGTCTAACGGAGGGAGCGAATTACGGGGAGCTGTTTTTT. It yields the protein CASSLTEGANYGELFF. Looking up the rest from reference TRBV25-1 and TRBJ2-2 gives the full variable domain: EADIYQTPRYLVIGTGKKITLECSQTMGHDKMYWYQQDPGMELHLIHYSYGVNSTEKGDLSSESTVSRIRTEHFPLTLESARPSHTSQYLCASSLTEGANYGELFFGEGSRLTVL.

The V and J genes are TRBV5-6 and TRBJ1-2; the D gene is possibly TRBD1 (5 bases). Germline CDR1 is SGHDT and CDR2 is YYEEEE. V was shortened by 4 bases and J by 7 bases, with 20 bases between the two germline ends. CDR3 length: 15 amino acids. CDR3 DNA: TGTGCCAGCAGCGTGGTCTGGCAGGGATGGGGTGGCTACACCTTC. Translated, it gives CASSVVWQGWGGYTF. The variable domain in full, completed from reference TRBV5-6 and TRBJ1-2, reads DAGVTQSPTHLIKTRGQQVTLRCSPKSGHDTVSWYQQALGQGPQFIFQYYEEEERQRGNFPDRFSGHQFPNYSSELNVNALLLGDSALYLCASSVVWQGWGGYTFGSGTRLTVV.

This chain links TRBV29-1 with TRBJ2-5, with a weak D call TRBD2 (7 bases). V lost 7 bases to trimming and J lost 2 bases, with 20 bases between them. The germline V gene encodes CDR1 SQVTM and CDR2 ANQGSEA. This CDR3 region has 15 residues. The CDR3 DNA reads as TGCAGCGCTGCGCAGGGAGGGGGGTTTCAAGAGACCCAGTACTTC. Translated, it gives CSAAQGGGFQETQYF.

The chain recombines TRBV24-1 with TRBJ2-1; 13 bases are a match to TRBD2. Germline V gene data show CDR1 as KGHDR and CDR2 as SFDVKD. V lost 2 bases to trimming and J lost 5 bases; unmatched junction nucleotides: 2. The CDR3 spans 16 residues. The CDR3 DNA follows: TGTGCCACCAGTGATTCCGGGACTAGCGGGGACAATGAGCAGTTCTTC. It is translated as CATSDSGTSGDNEQFF.

V gene TRBV6-5 combines with J gene TRBJ1-4, with 7 nucleotides matching TRBD1. The CDR3 runs 13 residues. V was clipped by 4 bases and J by 11 bases; unmatched bases: 7. CDR1 MNHEY and CDR2 SVGAGI come from the germline V gene. CDR3 DNA: TGTGCCAGCAGTTCCCAGACAGGGAAGAAACTGTTTTTT. Encoded protein: CASSSQTGKKLFF.

This clone was seen just once. This CDR3 reads CATGDRGDEQYF. The CDR3, as DNA: TGTGCCACCGGGGACAGGGGCGACGAGCAGTACTTC. The V call is TRBV15, the J call TRBJ2-7; 10 bases are shared with TRBD1. This CDR3 region has 12 residues. The germline V gene encodes CDR1 LNHNV and CDR2 YYDKDF (reference sequence). J gave up 5 bases and V 8 bases, and 3 bases lay outside the gene matches.

The gene calls are TRBV24-1 and TRBJ1-2, with D possibly matching TRBD1 (6 bases). The CDR3 spans 15 residues. Trimming shortened V by 2 bases and J by 3 bases, and 12 bases separated the two germline ends. Germline CDR1 reads KGHDR; CDR2 reads SFDVKD. The CDR3 nucleotides are TGTGCCACCAGTGATTACTCACAGGGTCACTATGGCTACACCTTC. It translates to CATSDYSQGHYGYTF.

This clone occurred once. The chain employs TRBV7-3 and TRBJ1-1, with TRBD1 matching over 7 bases. The germline CDR1 and CDR2 sequences are SGHTA and FQGTGA. Trimming took 4 bases from V and 6 from J; bases not matched to a gene: 5. The CDR3 sequence is 13 residues long. The CDR3 spells CASSSHRGPEAFF. The CDR3 DNA reads as TGTGCCAGCAGCTCCCACAGGGGACCTGAAGCTTTCTTT.

This chain uses TRBV7-2 with TRBJ2-3, with unresolved D. CDR1 and CDR2 (germline): SGHTA, FQGNSA. V was shortened by 0 bases and J by 5 bases, with 6 bases between the two germline ends. The CDR3 runs 13 residues. CDR3 nucleotides: TGTGCCAGCAGCTTAGCTTCCGGAGATACGCAGTATTTT. The encoded protein is CASSLASGDTQYF.